These 5 T cell receptor beta chains share one sample of origin, sequenced in a study of T cells in Graves' hyperthyroidism and ophthalmopathy. Researchers took RNA transcripts and amplified the TCR beta CDR3 regions from them. First-round RT-PCR with HTBI primers amplified the TCR CDR3 region. In TCRdb, the multiplex PCR reads were re-called with MiXCR into one record per CDR3 protein. In the table there are approximately 640,000 distinct CDR3 sequences, under 20% of which are singletons. Source material: blood. Source of these receptors: a woman in her 30s with Graves' hyperthyroidism.

This clonotype was seen only a few times. The chain has TRBV4-1 and TRBJ2-7, with unresolved D. The length of the CDR3 is 13 residues. CDR1 MGHRA and CDR2 YSYEKL come from the germline V gene. V lost 0 bases and J lost 2, with 5 bases in between. CDR3 DNA: TGCGCCAGCAGCCAAGACCAGGCCTACGAGCAGTACTTC. Residues: CASSQDQAYEQYF.

The chain joins TRBV5-1 to TRBJ2-1; 11 nucleotides line up with TRBD2. The CDR3 is 16 amino acids. Germline CDR1 and CDR2: SGHRS and YFSETQ. With V trimmed by 4 bases and J by 4 bases, 7 bases remained unmatched. Here the CDR3 reads CASSETGLAEYNEQFF. The CDR3 DNA is TGCGCCAGCAGCGAGACGGGACTAGCGGAGTACAATGAGCAGTTCTTC.

This clonotype has ten or more counts. The CDR3 here is CASSYHLRGIAGTYEQYF. In nucleotides, the CDR3 is TGTGCCAGCAGTTACCACCTTAGGGGCATAGCGGGCACCTACGAGCAGTACTTC. The chain is built from TRBV6-2 or TRBV6-3 and TRBJ2-7; 7 bases fit TRBD2. The trim removed 2 bases at V and 2 bases at J, leaving 15 bases unmatched. The germline V gene has CDR1 MNHEY and CDR2 SVGEGT. There are 18 residues in the CDR3.

Concerning this clonotype: A much larger clone is a single base away; this may be a read error. The rearrangement links TRBV3-1 to TRBJ2-2; the D is unclear. CDR3 size: 13 residues. Germline values: CDR1 LGHDT, CDR2 YNNKEL (reference sequence). The V gene lost 1 base and the J gene lost 6 bases, with 6 bases spanning the gap. Here the CDR3 DNA reads TGTGCCAGCAGCCAAGTACAAGCCGGGGAGCTGTTTTTT. Residues: CASSQVQAGELFF.

This clonotype was recorded a few times. The V gene is TRBV20-1, the J gene TRBJ1-2; TRBD1 agrees at 7 bases. Germline V gives CDR1 DFQATT, CDR2 SNEGSKA (reference sequence). This CDR3 is built from 16 residues. J lost 4 bases, V lost 3 bases, and 14 bases had no gene match. CDR3 amino acids: CSASFGDSIRIYGYTF. The CDR3 nucleotides read TGCAGTGCTAGTTTTGGGGACAGCATTCGGATCTATGGCTACACCTTC.